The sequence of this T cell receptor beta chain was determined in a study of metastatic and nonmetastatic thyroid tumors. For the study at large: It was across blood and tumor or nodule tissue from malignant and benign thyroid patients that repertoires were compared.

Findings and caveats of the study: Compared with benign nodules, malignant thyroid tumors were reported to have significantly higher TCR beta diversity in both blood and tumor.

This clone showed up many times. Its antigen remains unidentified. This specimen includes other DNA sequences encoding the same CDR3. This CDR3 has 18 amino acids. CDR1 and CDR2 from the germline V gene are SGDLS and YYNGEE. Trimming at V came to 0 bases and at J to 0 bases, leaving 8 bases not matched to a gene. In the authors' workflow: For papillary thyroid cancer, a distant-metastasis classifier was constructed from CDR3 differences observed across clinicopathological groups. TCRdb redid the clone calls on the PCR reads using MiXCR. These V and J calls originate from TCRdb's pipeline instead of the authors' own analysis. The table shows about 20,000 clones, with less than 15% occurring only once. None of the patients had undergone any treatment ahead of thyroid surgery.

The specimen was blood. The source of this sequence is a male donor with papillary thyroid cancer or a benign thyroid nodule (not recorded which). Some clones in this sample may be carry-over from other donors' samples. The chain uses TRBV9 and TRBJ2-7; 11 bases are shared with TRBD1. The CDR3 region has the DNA TGTGCCAGCAGCGTAGGGTTTGGGACAGGGGGTAGCTCCTACGAGCAGTACTTC. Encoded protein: CASSVGFGTGGSSYEQYF.